Listed below are T cell receptor beta chains from one sample, sequenced in a study of T cells in localized non-small cell lung cancer. This table comes from immunoSEQ multiplex PCR, and its TCRdb copy is limited to in-frame clones, with some not included. The sample lists 40,000 or so clones, approximately 83% occurring once. This material consisted of peripheral blood, taken before any cancer treatment. The receptors come from a man between 40 and 75 years old with stage I lung adenocarcinoma. Each CDR3 is given with its conserved first and last residue. A D gene is named only where the DNA matches it firmly. Size is stated for part of the rows, as once, few or many counts, or as a class when the clone is expanded.

size,D,V,J,DNA,CDR3
NA,TRBD1,TRBV5-1,TRBJ1-1,TGCGCCAGCAGCATGGACAGGAACGCGGCCACTGAAGCTTTCTTT,CASSMDRNAATEAFF
NA,TRBD2,TRBV6-5,TRBJ2-1,TGTGCCAGCAGTTCCCTAGCGGGAGGTGTAAGTCGTGAGCAGTTCTTC,CASSSLAGGVSREQFF
NA,TRBD1,TRBV7-3,TRBJ2-1,TGTGCCAGCAGCTTAATAGGGGGCAGCTACAATGAGCAGTTCTTC,CASSLIGGSYNEQFF
NA,NA,TRBV19,TRBJ2-7,TGTGCCAGTAGTATAGGGGACACCGCCTACGAGCAGTACTTC,CASSIGDTAYEQYF
NA,TRBD1,TRBV19,TRBJ2-1,TGTGCCACCAGCCGGGACAGGGAGAGCTCCTACAATGAGCAGTTCTTC,CATSRDRESSYNEQFF
NA,TRBD1,TRBV19,TRBJ2-1,TGTGCCAGTACCGCACAGGGGCGTAGCTCCTACAATGAGCAGTTCTTC,CASTAQGRSSYNEQFF
NA,NA,TRBV10-1,TRBJ1-5,TGCGCCAGGGACACAAGAGGGTACTGCAATCAGCCCCAGCATTTT,CARDTRGYCNQPQHF
NA,NA,TRBV6-1,TRBJ2-5,TGTGCCAGCAGTGGAGGGCGTTGGGGGGCGGTCCAAGAGACCCAGTACTTC,CASSGGRWGAVQETQYF
NA,NA,TRBV4-1,TRBJ1-2,TGCGCCAGCAGCCAAGCGGACGGGTCCTATGGCTACACCTTC,CASSQADGSYGYTF
NA,NA,TRBV5-4,TRBJ1-2,TGTGCCAGCAGCGGCTGGACAGATAACTATGGCTACACCTTC,CASSGWTDNYGYTF
NA,NA,TRBV6-1,TRBJ1-1,TGTGCCAGCCACCTCAGGGAAAACACTGAAGCTTTCTTT,CASHLRENTEAFF
NA,NA,TRBV9,TRBJ2-5,TGTGCCAGCAGCGTAGCTACGACGGCTCAAGAGACCCAGTACTTC,CASSVATTAQETQYF
NA,NA,TRBV10-3,TRBJ1-4,TGTGCCATCAGTGAGTCCGGGACGGCTAATGAAAAACTGTTTTTT,CAISESGTANEKLFF
NA,TRBD1,TRBV6-1,TRBJ2-1,TGTGCCAGCATAACCGGGACAGGCTACAATGAGCAGTTCTTC,CASITGTGYNEQFF
NA,NA,TRBV27,TRBJ2-3,TGTGCCAGCAGTTTATCGCACTCCTATGCTACGCAGTATTTT,CASSLSHSYATQYF
NA,NA,TRBV27,TRBJ2-2,TGTGCCAGCAGTCCACGGACGGCCGAGCTGTTTTTT,CASSPRTAELFF
NA,NA,TRBV5-4,TRBJ2-2,TGTGCCAGCAGCTTGAGTCAGGGAAGGACCGGGGAGCTGTTTTTT,CASSLSQGRTGELFF
NA,TRBD1,TRBV9,TRBJ2-7,TGTGCCAGCAGCCCTGAAGGACAGGGAAATTACGAGCAGTACTTC,CASSPEGQGNYEQYF
once,TRBD2,TRBV10-3,TRBJ2-2,TGTGCCGCCGGACTAGCGGGAGACACCGGGGAGCTGTTTTTT,CAAGLAGDTGELFF
NA,NA,TRBV28,TRBJ2-5,TGTGCCAGCAGTTTAAATGGAGGGGGTGGGACCCAGTACTTC,CASSLNGGGGTQYF
NA,NA,TRBV27,TRBJ2-1,TGTGCCAGCAGTTTTTTCGGAGGCTCCTACAATGAGCAGTTCTTC,CASSFFGGSYNEQFF
NA,TRBD2,TRBV5-1,TRBJ2-7,TGCGCCAGCTGGCCGGGGGACCTAGCGGGAACCTACGAGCAGTACTTC,CASWPGDLAGTYEQYF
NA,TRBD1,TRBV9,TRBJ1-1,TGTGCCAGCAGCCGGGACAGGAACACTGAAGCTTTCTTT,CASSRDRNTEAFF
NA,NA,TRBV7-8,TRBJ2-2,TGTGCCAGCAGCTTAGAGGGGTTTAACACCGGGGAGCTGTTTTTT,CASSLEGFNTGELFF
NA,TRBD2,TRBV4-1,TRBJ2-1,TGCGCCAGCAGCCAATTCGGGGCTAGCGGGAACAATGAGCAGTTCTTC,CASSQFGASGNNEQFF
few,NA,TRBV4-1,TRBJ2-5,TGCGCCAGCAGCCAAGATGGTGTAGCCCAAGAGACCCAGTACTTC,CASSQDGVAQETQYF
NA,TRBD2,TRBV4-3,TRBJ2-2,TGCGCCAGCAGCCAAAATCTAGGACTAGCGGGACTCACTAACACCGGGGAGCTGTTTTTT,CASSQNLGLAGLTNTGELFF
NA,TRBD2,TRBV28,TRBJ2-7,TGTGCCAGCAGCCCCGGACTAGCGGGAGGGGGGCTGCAGTACTTC,CASSPGLAGGGLQYF
few,NA,TRBV10-3,TRBJ1-1,TGTGCCATCAGTGAGTCGGCGAACACTGAAGCTTTCTTT,CAISESANTEAFF
NA,NA,TRBV6-6,TRBJ2-7,TGTGCCAGCAGTTACTCGCAGGGCTACGAGCAGTACTTC,CASSYSQGYEQYF
NA,TRBD2,TRBV28,TRBJ2-7,TGTGCCAGCCACTGGGGCGGGAGGGCGTCATACGAGCAGTACTTC,CASHWGGRASYEQYF
few,NA,TRBV12-2,TRBJ2-7,TGTGCAAGTCGCTTAGGAGGACTAGCGGGCCGGGAGCAGTACTTC,CASRLGGLAGREQYF
NA,NA,TRBV7-2,TRBJ2-1,TGTGCCAGCAGCTTAGACAGGGGGGGATACAATGAGCAGTTCTTC,CASSLDRGGYNEQFF
NA,NA,TRBV14,TRBJ2-7,TGTGCCAGCAGCTCTTATAGGGGATTTACCTACGAGCAGTACTTC,CASSSYRGFTYEQYF
few,NA,TRBV5-6,TRBJ2-1,TGTGCCACCTGGGGGACGGGACCGTCGCTAAGTGAGCAGTTCTTC,CATWGTGPSLSEQFF
NA,NA,TRBV15,TRBJ2-1,TGTGCCACCACCCAGTCTAGGGTGACCTACAATGAGCAGTTCTTC,CATTQSRVTYNEQFF
NA,NA,TRBV4-1,TRBJ1-2,TGCGCCAGCAGCCACCCCCTCCCGGGGGACTATGGCTACACCTTC,CASSHPLPGDYGYTF
NA,NA,TRBV6-6,TRBJ1-5,TGTGCCAGCAGTTACACCCAGGGTAGGCATCAGCCCCAGCATTTT,CASSYTQGRHQPQHF
NA,TRBD2,TRBV7-2,TRBJ2-7,TGTGCCAGCAGCCCAGGACTAGCGGGAGGCGAGCAGTACTTC,CASSPGLAGGEQYF
NA,TRBD1,TRBV6-6,TRBJ1-1,TGTGCCAGTTTAGGGACAGGTGGATTTGTTAGCTTCTTT,CASLGTGGFVSFF
few,NA,TRBV5-1,TRBJ2-7,TGCGCCAGCAGCTGGGCAGAGGACTACGAGCAGTACTTC,CASSWAEDYEQYF